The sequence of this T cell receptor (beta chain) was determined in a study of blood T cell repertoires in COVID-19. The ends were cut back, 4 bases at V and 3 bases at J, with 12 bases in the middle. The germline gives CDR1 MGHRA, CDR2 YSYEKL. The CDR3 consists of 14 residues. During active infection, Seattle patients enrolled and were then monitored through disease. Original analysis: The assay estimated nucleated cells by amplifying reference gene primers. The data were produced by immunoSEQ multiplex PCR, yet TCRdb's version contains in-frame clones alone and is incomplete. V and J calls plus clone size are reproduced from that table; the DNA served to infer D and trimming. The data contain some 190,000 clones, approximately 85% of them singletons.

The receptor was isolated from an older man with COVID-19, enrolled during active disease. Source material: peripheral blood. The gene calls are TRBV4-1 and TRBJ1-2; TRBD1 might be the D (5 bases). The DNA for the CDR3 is TGCGCCAGCAGCCTTATACGGACATACTATGGCTACACCTTC. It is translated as CASSLIRTYYGYTF.